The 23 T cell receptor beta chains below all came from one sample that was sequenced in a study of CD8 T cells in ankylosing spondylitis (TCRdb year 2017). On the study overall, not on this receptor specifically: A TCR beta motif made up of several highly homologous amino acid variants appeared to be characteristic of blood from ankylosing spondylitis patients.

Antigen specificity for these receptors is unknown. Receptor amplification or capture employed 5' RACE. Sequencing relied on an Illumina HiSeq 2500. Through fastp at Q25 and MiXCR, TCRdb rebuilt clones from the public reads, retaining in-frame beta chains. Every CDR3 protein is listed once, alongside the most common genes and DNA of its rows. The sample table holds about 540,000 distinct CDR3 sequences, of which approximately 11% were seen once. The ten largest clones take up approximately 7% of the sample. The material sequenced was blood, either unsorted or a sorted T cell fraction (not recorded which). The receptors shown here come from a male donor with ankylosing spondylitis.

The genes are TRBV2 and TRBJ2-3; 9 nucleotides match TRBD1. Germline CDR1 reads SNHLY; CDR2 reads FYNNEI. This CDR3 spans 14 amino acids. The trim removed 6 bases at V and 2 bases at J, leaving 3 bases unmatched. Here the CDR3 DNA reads TGTGCCAGCAGCGGGACAGGGACCACAGATACGCAGTATTTT. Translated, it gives CASSGTGTTDTQYF.

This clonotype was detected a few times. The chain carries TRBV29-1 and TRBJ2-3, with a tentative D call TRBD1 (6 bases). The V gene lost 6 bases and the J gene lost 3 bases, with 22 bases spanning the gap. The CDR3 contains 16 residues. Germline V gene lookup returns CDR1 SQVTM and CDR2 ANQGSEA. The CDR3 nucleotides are TGCAGCGTCCTACAGGCACAGGGAGTATCGACAGATACGCAGTATTTT. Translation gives CSVLQAQGVSTDTQYF.

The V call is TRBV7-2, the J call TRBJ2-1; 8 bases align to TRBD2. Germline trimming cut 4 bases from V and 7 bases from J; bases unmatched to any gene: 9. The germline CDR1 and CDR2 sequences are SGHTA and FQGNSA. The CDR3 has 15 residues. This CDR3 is CASSSTSGFGNEQFF. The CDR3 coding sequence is TGTGCCAGCAGCTCTACTAGCGGATTCGGGAATGAGCAGTTCTTC.

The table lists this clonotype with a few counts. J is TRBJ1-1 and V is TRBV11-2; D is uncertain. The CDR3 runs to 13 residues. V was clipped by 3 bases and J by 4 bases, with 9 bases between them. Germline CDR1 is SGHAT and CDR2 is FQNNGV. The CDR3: CASSFQRGTEAFF. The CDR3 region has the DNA TGTGCCAGCAGCTTCCAACGGGGCACTGAAGCTTTCTTT. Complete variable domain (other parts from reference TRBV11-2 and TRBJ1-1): EAGVAQSPRYKIIEKRQSVAFWCNPISGHATLYWYQQILGQGPKLLIQFQNNGVVDDSQLPKDRFSAERLKGVDSTLKIQPAKLEDSAVYLCASSFQRGTEAFFGQGTRLTVV.

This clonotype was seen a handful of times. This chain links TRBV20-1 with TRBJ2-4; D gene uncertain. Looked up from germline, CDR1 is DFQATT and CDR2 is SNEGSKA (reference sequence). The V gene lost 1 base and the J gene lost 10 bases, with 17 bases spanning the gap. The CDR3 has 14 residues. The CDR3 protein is CSARGSEYPPIQYF. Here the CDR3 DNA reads TGCAGTGCTAGAGGAAGTGAATACCCACCGATTCAGTACTTC.

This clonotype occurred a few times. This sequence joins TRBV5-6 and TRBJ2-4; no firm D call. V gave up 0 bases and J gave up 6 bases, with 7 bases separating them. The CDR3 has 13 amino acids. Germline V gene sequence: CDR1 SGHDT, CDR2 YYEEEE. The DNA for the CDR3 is TGTGCCAGCAGCTTGGGGGGTTCAAACATTCAGTACTTC. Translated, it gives CASSLGGSNIQYF.

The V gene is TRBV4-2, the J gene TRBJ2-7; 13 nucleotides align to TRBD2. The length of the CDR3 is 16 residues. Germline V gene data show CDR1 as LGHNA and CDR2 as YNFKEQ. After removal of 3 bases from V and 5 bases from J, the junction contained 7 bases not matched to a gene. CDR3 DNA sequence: TGTGCCAGCAGCCAGGACGGACTAGCGGGAGAAAACGAGCAGTACTTC. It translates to CASSQDGLAGENEQYF.

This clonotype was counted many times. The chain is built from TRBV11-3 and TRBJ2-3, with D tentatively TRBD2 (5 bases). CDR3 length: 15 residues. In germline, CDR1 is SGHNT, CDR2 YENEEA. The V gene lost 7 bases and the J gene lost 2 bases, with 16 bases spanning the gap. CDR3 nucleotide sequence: TGTGCCAGCACCCCAGGACTGCGCCTCACAGATACGCAGTATTTT. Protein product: CASTPGLRLTDTQYF.

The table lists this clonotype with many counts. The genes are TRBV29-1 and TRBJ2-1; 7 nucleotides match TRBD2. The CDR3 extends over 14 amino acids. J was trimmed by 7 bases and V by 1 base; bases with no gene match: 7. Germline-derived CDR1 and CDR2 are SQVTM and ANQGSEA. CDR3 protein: CSVEVAGVGNEQFF. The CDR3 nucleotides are TGCAGCGTTGAAGTCGCGGGGGTTGGTAATGAGCAGTTCTTC.

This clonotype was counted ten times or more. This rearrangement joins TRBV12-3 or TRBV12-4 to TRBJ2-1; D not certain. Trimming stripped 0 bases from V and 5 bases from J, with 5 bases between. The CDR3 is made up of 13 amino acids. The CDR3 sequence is CASSLARDNEQFF. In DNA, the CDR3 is TGTGCCAGCAGTTTAGCTAGGGACAATGAGCAGTTCTTC.

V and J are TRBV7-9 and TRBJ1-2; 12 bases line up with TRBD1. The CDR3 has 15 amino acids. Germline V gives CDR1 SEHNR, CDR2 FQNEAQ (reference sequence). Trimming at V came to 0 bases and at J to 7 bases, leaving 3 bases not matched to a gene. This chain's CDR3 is CASSLAGQGALGYTF. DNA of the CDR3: TGTGCCAGCAGCTTAGCGGGACAGGGGGCGCTTGGCTACACCTTC. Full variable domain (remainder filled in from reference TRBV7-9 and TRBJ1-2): DTGVSQNPRHKITKRGQNVTFRCDPISEHNRLYWYRQTLGQGPEFLTYFQNEAQLEKSRLLSDRFSAERPKGSFSTLEIQRTEQGDSAMYLCASSLAGQGALGYTFGSGTRLTVV.

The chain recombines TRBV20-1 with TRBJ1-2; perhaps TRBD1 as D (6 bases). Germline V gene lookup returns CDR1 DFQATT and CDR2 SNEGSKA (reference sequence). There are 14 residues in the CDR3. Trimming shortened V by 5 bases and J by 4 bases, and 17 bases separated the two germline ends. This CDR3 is CSAPLQGKGYGYTF. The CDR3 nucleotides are TGCAGTGCTCCATTACAGGGAAAAGGCTATGGCTACACCTTC.

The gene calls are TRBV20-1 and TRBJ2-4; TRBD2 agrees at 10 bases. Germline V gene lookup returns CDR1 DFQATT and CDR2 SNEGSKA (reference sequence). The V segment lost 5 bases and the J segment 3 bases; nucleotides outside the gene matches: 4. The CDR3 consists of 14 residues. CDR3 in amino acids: CSAPRTSGKNIQYF. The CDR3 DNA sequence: TGCAGTGCTCCACGGACTAGCGGCAAAAACATTCAGTACTTC.

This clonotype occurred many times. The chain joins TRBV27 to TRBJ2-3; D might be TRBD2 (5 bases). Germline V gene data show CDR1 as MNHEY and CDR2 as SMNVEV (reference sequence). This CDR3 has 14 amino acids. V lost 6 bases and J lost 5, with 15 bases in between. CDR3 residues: CASRLLRAGDTQYF. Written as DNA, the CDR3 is TGTGCCAGCAGACTACTACGGGCGGGAGATACGCAGTATTTT.

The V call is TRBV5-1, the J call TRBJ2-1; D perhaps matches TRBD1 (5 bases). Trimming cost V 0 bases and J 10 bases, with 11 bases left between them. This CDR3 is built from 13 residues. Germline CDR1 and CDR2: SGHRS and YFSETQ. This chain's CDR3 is CASSLVQGYEQFF. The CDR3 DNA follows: TGCGCCAGCAGCTTGGTTCAGGGTTACGAGCAGTTCTTC.

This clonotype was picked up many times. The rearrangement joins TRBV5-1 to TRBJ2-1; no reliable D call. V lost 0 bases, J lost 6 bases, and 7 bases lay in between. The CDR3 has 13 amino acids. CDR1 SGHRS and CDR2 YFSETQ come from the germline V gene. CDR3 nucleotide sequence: TGCGCCAGCAGCTTGGTCAAGGGCAATGAGCAGTTCTTC. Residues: CASSLVKGNEQFF.

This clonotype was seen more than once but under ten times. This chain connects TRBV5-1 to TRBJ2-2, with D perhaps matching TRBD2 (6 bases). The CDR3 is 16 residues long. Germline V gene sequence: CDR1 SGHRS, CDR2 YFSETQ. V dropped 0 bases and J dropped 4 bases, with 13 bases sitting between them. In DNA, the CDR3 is TGCGCCAGCAGCTTGGCCTTGCAGGGAGGCACCGGGGAGCTGTTTTTT. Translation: CASSLALQGGTGELFF.

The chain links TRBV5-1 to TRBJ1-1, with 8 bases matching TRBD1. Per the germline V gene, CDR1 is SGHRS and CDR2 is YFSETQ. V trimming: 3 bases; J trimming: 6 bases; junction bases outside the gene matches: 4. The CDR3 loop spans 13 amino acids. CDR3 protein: CASSSQGAAEAFF. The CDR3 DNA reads TGCGCCAGCAGCTCCCAGGGGGCGGCTGAAGCTTTCTTT. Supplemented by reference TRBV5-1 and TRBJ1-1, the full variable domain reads KAGVTQTPRYLIKTRGQQVTLSCSPISGHRSVSWYQQTPGQGLQFLFEYFSETQRNKGNFPGRFSGRQFSNSRSEMNVSTLELGDSALYLCASSSQGAAEAFFGQGTRLTVV.

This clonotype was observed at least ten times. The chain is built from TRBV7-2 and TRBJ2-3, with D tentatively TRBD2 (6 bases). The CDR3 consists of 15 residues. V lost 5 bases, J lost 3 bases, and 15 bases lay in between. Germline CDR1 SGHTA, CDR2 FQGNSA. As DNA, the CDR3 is TGTGCCAGCAGCGTTGACAGCGGACTAACAGATACGCAGTATTTT. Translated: CASSVDSGLTDTQYF.

The DNA of the CDR3 is TGTGCCAGCAGTCAAGGGCGGGAAGGAAGCGACAATGAGCAGTTCTTC. Amino acids: CASSQGREGSDNEQFF. This chain links TRBV2 with TRBJ2-1, with D tentatively TRBD2 (6 bases). The CDR3 consists of 16 residues. Germline CDR1 SNHLY, CDR2 FYNNEI. Between the trimmed V and J ends, which lost 5 bases and 5 bases, there was a span of 19 bases.

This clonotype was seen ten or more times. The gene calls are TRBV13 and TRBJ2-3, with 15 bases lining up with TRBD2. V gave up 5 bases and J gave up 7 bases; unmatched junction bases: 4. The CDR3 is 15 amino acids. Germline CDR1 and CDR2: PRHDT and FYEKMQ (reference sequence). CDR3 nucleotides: TGTGCCAGCAGCCCCGGGACTAGCGGGAGGAATACGCAGTATTTT. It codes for CASSPGTSGRNTQYF. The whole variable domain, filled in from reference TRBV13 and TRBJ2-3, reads AAGVIQSPRHLIKEKRETATLKCYPIPRHDTVYWYQQGPGQDPQFLISFYEKMQSDKGSIPDRFSAQQFSDYHSELNMSSLELGDSALYFCASSPGTSGRNTQYFGPGTRLTVL.

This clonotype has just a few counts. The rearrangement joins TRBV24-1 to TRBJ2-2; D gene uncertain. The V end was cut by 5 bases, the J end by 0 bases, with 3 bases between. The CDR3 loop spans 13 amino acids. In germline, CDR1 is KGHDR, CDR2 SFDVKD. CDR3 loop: CATSVANTGELFF. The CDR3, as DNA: TGTGCCACCAGTGTAGCGAACACCGGGGAGCTGTTTTTT.

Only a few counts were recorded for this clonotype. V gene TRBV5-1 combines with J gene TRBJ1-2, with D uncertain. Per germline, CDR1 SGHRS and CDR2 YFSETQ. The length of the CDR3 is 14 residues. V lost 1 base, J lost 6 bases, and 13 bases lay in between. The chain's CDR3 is CASSLFRGDDGYTF. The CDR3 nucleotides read TGCGCCAGCAGCTTGTTCCGGGGTGACGATGGCTACACCTTC.